A single sample gave rise to the 5 T cell receptor beta chains below, sequenced in a study of blood T cell repertoires in COVID-19. Some clones are missing from TCRdb's copy, which holds only in-frame ones; the method was immunoSEQ multiplex PCR. The repertoire includes under 300,000 clones, about 90% of them detected once, and around 6.5% sits in the top ten. Source material: peripheral blood. Receptors originate from a man in his fifties or sixties with acute or convalescent COVID-19.

This clone was counted once. The rearrangement links TRBV5-5 to TRBJ1-1; the D gene is possibly TRBD1 (5 bases). Germline assignment: CDR1 SGHKS and CDR2 YYEKEE (reference sequence). The CDR3 contains 15 residues. V was pared by 2 bases and J by 0 bases, with 11 bases between. This chain's CDR3 is CASSFPGQMNTEAFF. Written as DNA, the CDR3 is TGTGCCAGCAGCTTTCCCGGACAAATGAACACTGAAGCTTTCTTT. Together with reference TRBV5-5 and TRBJ1-1, the CDR3 gives the full variable domain: DAGVTQSPTHLIKTRGQQVTLRCSPISGHKSVSWYQQVLGQGPQFIFQYYEKEERGRGNFPDRFSARQFPNYSSELNVNALLLGDSALYLCASSFPGQMNTEAFFGQGTRLTVV.

This sequence joins TRBV11-2 and TRBJ1-2, with D uncertain. This CDR3 contains 16 residues. The V gene's germline CDR1 is SGHAT and CDR2 FQNNGV. V lost 6 bases to trimming and J lost 5 bases, with 22 bases between them. This CDR3 is CASSPGRSGRGYGYTF. In DNA, the CDR3 is TGTGCCAGCAGTCCGGGTCGCAGCGGTCGTGGTTATGGCTACACCTTC.

This chain links TRBV7-3 with TRBJ2-6; 8 positions agree with TRBD1. V shed 5 bases and J 4 bases; nucleotides not matched to a gene: 7. Germline V gene lookup returns CDR1 SGHTA and CDR2 FQGTGA. CDR3 length equals 16 residues. The CDR3 here is CASSPFTGGGANVLTF. CDR3 nucleotides: TGTGCCAGCAGCCCCTTTACAGGGGGAGGGGCCAACGTCCTGACTTTC. The whole variable domain, remainder taken from reference TRBV7-3 and TRBJ2-6, is GAGVSQTPSNKVTEKGKYVELRCDPISGHTALYWYRQSLGQGPEFLIYFQGTGAADDSGLPNDRFFAVRPEGSVSTLKIQRTERGDSAVYLCASSPFTGGGANVLTFGAGSRLTVL.

The V and J genes are TRBV5-8 and TRBJ2-5, with 10 bases identical to TRBD1. After removal of 0 bases from V and 4 bases from J, the junction contained 6 bases not matched to a gene. Germline CDR1 is SGHTS and CDR2 is YDEGEE. The CDR3 is made up of 16 amino acids. DNA of the CDR3: TGTGCCAGCAGCTTGGGAGACAGGGGGCGGGGAGAGACCCAGTACTTC. Amino acid sequence: CASSLGDRGRGETQYF.

The chain links TRBV28 to TRBJ2-7; TRBD2 is a possible D gene (7 bases). Germline V gene lookup returns CDR1 MDHEN and CDR2 SYDVKM. CDR3 length equals 14 residues. V lost 6 bases and J lost 6, with 18 bases in between. CDR3 residues: CASRRTRGTGEQYF. The DNA of the CDR3 is TGTGCCAGCAGACGGACTAGGGGGACCGGCGAGCAGTACTTC.